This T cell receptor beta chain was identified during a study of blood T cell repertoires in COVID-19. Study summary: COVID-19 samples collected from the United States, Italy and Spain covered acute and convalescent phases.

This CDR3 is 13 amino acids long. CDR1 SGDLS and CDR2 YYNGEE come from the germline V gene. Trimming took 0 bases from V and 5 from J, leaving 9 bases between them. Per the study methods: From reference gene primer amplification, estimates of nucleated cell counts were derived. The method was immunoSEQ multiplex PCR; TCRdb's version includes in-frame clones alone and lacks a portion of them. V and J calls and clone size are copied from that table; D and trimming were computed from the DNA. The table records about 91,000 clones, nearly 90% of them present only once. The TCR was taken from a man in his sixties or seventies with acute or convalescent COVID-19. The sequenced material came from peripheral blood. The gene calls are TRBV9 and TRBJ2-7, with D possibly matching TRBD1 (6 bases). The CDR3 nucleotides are TGTGCCAGCAGCGTAGGGGGGCCACACGAGCAGTACTTC. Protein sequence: CASSVGGPHEQYF.